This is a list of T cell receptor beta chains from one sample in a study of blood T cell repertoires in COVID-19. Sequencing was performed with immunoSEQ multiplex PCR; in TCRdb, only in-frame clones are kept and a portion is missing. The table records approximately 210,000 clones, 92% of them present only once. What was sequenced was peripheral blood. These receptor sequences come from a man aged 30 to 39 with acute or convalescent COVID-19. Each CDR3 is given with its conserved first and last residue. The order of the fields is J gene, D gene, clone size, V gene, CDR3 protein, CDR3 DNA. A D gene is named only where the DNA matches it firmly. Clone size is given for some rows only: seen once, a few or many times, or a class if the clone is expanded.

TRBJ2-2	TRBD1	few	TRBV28	CAWGQGGAGELFF	TGTGCCTGGGGACAGGGAGGGGCCGGGGAGCTGTTTTTT
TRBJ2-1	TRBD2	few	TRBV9	CASSVLAGGFSEQFF	TGTGCCAGCAGCGTACTTGCGGGGGGGTTCAGTGAGCAGTTCTTC
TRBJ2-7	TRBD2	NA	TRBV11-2	CASSLGLASYEQYF	TGTGCCAGCAGCCTCGGACTAGCTTCCTACGAGCAGTACTTC
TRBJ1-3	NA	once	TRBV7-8	CASSLDRERSGNTIYF	TGTGCCAGCAGCTTAGACAGGGAACGCTCTGGAAACACCATATATTTT
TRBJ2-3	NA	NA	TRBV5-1	CASWTPGTDTQYF	TGCGCCAGCTGGACCCCGGGGACAGATACGCAGTATTTT
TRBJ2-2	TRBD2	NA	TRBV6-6	CASSSRGSGTAGELFF	TGTGCCAGCAGTTCCCGGGGTAGCGGGACTGCCGGGGAGCTGTTTTTT
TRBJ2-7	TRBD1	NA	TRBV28	CASTSQGVHEQYF	TGTGCCAGTACCTCTCAGGGGGTCCACGAGCAGTACTTC
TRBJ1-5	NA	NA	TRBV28	CASSPDNTNQPQHF	TGTGCCAGCAGCCCAGACAATACCAATCAGCCCCAGCATTTT
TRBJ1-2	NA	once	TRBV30	CAWSAPGSYTF	TGTGCCTGGAGTGCCCCGGGTAGCTACACCTTC
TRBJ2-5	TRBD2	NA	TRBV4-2	CASSRTSGSTQETQYF	TGTGCCAGCAGCCGAACTAGCGGGAGTACCCAAGAGACCCAGTACTTC
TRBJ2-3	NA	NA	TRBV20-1	CSASPLSRTDTQYF	TGCAGTGCTAGTCCTTTATCCCGCACAGATACGCAGTATTTT
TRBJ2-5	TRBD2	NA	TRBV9	CASSVGFREEETQYF	TGTGCCAGCAGCGTAGGTTTTCGGGAGGAAGAGACCCAGTACTTC
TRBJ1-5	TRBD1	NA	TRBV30	CAWTPGQANQPQHF	TGTGCCTGGACCCCCGGACAGGCCAATCAGCCCCAGCATTTT
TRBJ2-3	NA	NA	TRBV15	CATSSGGRRADTQYF	TGTGCCACCAGCAGTGGGGGGAGGAGGGCAGATACGCAGTATTTT
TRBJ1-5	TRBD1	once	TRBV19	CASRLTGAQPQHF	TGTGCCAGTCGACTAACAGGGGCTCAGCCCCAGCATTTT
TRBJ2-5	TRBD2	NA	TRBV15	CATSLGASGSQETQYF	TGTGCCACCAGCTTGGGAGCTAGCGGGAGCCAAGAGACCCAGTACTTC
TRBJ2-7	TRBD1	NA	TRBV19	CASSDYTGQSGLSYEQYF	TGTGCCAGTAGTGACTATACGGGACAGTCAGGACTTTCCTACGAGCAGTACTTC
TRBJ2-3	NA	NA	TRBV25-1	CASSEWRRRDANTQYF	TGTGCCAGCAGTGAATGGCGGCGTCGGGATGCGAATACGCAGTATTTT
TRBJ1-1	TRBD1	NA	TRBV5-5	CASSYTTGVNTEAFF	TGTGCCAGCAGCTATACGACAGGGGTGAACACTGAAGCTTTCTTT
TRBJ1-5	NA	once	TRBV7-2	CASSPSHRTNQPQHF	TGTGCCAGCAGCCCCTCCCACAGAACCAATCAGCCCCAGCATTTT
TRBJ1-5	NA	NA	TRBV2	CASSEASGDNQPQHF	TGTGCCAGCAGTGAAGCGTCAGGTGACAATCAGCCCCAGCATTTT
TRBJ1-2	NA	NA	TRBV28	CASSPRRGYKGYTF	TGTGCCAGCAGTCCCCGGCGGGGGTACAAGGGCTACACCTTC
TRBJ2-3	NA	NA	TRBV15	CATSRASGTGHGDTQYF	TGTGCCACCAGCAGAGCTTCTGGAACAGGGCACGGGGATACGCAGTATTTT
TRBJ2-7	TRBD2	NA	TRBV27	CASSNHVPGLAGENYEQYF	TGTGCCAGCAGCAATCACGTCCCGGGACTAGCGGGAGAGAACTACGAGCAGTACTTC
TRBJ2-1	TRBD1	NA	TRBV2	CASRGTGAREQFF	TGTGCCAGCAGGGGGACAGGGGCCCGTGAGCAGTTCTTC
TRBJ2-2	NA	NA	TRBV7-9	CASSLVSQTGELFF	TGTGCCAGCAGCTTAGTGTCCCAAACCGGGGAGCTGTTTTTT
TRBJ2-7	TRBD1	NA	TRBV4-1	CASSQALMTGQSSYEQYF	TGCGCCAGCAGCCAAGCTCTTATGACGGGACAGAGCTCCTACGAGCAGTACTTC
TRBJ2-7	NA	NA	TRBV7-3	CASSVSSRVGGHGPYEQYF	TGTGCCAGCAGCGTCTCCTCTCGGGTCGGGGGGCACGGACCCTACGAGCAGTACTTC
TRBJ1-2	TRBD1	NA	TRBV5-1	CASSFLQGGEVYGYTF	TGCGCCAGCAGCTTTCTACAGGGGGGAGAGGTCTATGGCTACACCTTC
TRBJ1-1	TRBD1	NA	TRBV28	CASQTGHTEAFF	TGTGCCAGCCAGACAGGGCACACTGAAGCTTTCTTT
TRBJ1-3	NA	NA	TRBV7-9	CASSSGTTPAIYF	TGTGCCAGCAGTTCCGGGACAACCCCCGCCATATATTTT
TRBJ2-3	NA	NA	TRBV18	CASSPRGRDTQYF	TGTGCCAGCTCACCCAGGGGGAGGGATACGCAGTATTTT
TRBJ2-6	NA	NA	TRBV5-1	CASSLTAFSGANVLTF	TGCGCCAGCAGCTTGACAGCCTTCTCTGGGGCCAACGTCCTGACTTTC
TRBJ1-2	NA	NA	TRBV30	CAWAYNYGYTF	TGTGCCTGGGCCTACAACTATGGCTACACCTTC
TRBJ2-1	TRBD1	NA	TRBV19	CASSMGDRVNNEQFF	TGTGCCAGTAGTATGGGGGACAGGGTGAACAATGAGCAGTTCTTC
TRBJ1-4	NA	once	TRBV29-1	CSAGTWNEKLFF	TGCAGCGCTGGGACATGGAATGAAAAACTGTTTTTT
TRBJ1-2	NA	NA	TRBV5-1	CASSLSGIYGYTF	TGCGCCAGCAGCTTGTCAGGGATCTATGGCTACACCTTC
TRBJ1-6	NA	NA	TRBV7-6	CASSPQGHPNSPLHF	TGTGCCAGCAGCCCACAGGGACATCCGAATTCACCCCTCCACTTT
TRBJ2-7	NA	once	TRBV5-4	CASSLELREQYF	TGTGCCAGCAGCTTGGAACTTCGCGAGCAGTACTTC
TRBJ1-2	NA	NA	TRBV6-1	CASSEAAYGYTF	TGTGCCAGCAGTGAAGCAGCCTATGGCTACACCTTC
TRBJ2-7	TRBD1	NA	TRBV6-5	CASSQDRGSYEQYF	TGTGCCAGCAGTCAGGACAGGGGGTCCTACGAGCAGTACTTC
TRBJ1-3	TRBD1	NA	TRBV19	CASSIAPRDSGNTIYF	TGTGCCAGTAGTATAGCCCCTCGGGACAGCGGAAACACCATATATTTT
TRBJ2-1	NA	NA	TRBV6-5	CASSYLEGHRYNEQFF	TGTGCCAGCAGTTACTTAGAGGGACACCGATACAATGAGCAGTTCTTC
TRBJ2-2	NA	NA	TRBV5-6	CASSYDRGGELFF	TGTGCCAGCAGCTACGACAGAGGCGGGGAGCTGTTTTTT
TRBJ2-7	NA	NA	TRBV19	CASSIVYGYEQYF	TGTGCCAGTAGTATAGTTTACGGCTACGAGCAGTACTTC
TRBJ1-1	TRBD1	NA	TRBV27	CASSSSGTGMNTEAFF	TGTGCCAGCAGTTCCTCCGGGACAGGGATGAACACTGAAGCTTTCTTT
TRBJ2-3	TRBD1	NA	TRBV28	CASRTTGVDTQYF	TGTGCCAGCAGGACGACAGGGGTGGATACGCAGTATTTT
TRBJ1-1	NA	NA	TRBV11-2	CASSLWTVMNTEAFF	TGTGCCAGCAGCTTATGGACAGTGATGAACACTGAAGCTTTCTTT
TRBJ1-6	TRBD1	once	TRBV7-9	CASSYGTGGSSPLHF	TGTGCCAGCAGTTACGGGACAGGGGGCAGCTCACCCCTCCACTTT
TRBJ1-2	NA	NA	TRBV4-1	CASSRRDNTNYGYTF	TGCGCCAGCAGCCGTCGGGACAACACTAACTATGGCTACACCTTC
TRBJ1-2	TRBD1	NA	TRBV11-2	CASIGRGPNYGYTF	TGTGCCAGCATCGGCAGGGGGCCGAACTATGGCTACACCTTC
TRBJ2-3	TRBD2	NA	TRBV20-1	CSASMREETDTQYF	TGCAGTGCTAGTATGCGGGAGGAGACAGATACGCAGTATTTT
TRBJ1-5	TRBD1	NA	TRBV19	CASSTPISDRGDQPQHF	TGTGCCAGTAGTACCCCAATCTCCGACAGGGGGGATCAGCCCCAGCATTTT
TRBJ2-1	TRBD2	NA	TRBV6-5	CASSYSDLAGDLEQFF	TGTGCCAGCAGTTACTCCGACCTAGCGGGAGATCTTGAGCAGTTCTTC